The 19 T cell receptor beta chains below were found in one sample sequenced in a study of cytomegalovirus exposure and HLA in healthy donors. PCR amplification relied on 60 Vbeta primers (plus 13 Jbeta primers). Generated by immunoSEQ multiplex PCR, the TCRdb table keeps only in-frame clones and is missing some. The table has some 190,000 clones, roughly four fifths seen once; the top ten hold 2.5% to 4%. The sequenced sample was PBMCs. These TCRs come from a woman younger than 45 in good health and CMV-seropositive.

The chain recombines TRBV4-2 with TRBJ2-5, with TRBD2 matching 15 bases. V trimming: 0 bases; J trimming: 5 bases; junction bases outside the gene matches: 10. CDR1 LGHNA and CDR2 YNFKEQ come from the germline V gene. The CDR3 runs 19 residues. The chain's CDR3 is CASSQDLWTSGRAWETQYF. The CDR3 DNA sequence: TGTGCCAGCAGCCAAGATCTTTGGACTAGCGGGAGGGCCTGGGAGACCCAGTACTTC.

This rearrangement joins TRBV6-6 to TRBJ2-3; 7 nucleotides line up with TRBD2. The germline V gene encodes CDR1 MNHNY and CDR2 SVGAGI (reference sequence). V trimming: 5 bases; J trimming: 8 bases; junction bases outside the gene matches: 13. This CDR3 has 15 amino acids. The DNA of the CDR3 is TGTGCCAGCAGTCGGCGCGGGAGTGGATTGGGTACGCAGTATTTT. Translating it yields CASSRRGSGLGTQYF.

This sequence joins TRBV10-3 and TRBJ2-1; 7 bases align to TRBD2. CDR3 length: 15 residues. Trimming took 5 bases from V and 6 from J; bases not matched to a gene: 10. Per germline, CDR1 ENHRY and CDR2 SYGVKD. The CDR3 DNA reads TGTGCCATCAGTCCCTTCGCGGGAGTAGGCAATGAGCAGTTCTTC. Translating it yields CAISPFAGVGNEQFF.

This clone has more than one count but fewer than ten. For the CDR3, the DNA is TGTGCCAGCAGTGGACCGGGACAGGGGGCAGGGGACACTGAAGCTTTCTTT. Residues: CASSGPGQGAGDTEAFF. The chain uses TRBV2 and TRBJ1-1, with 12 nucleotides matching TRBD1. Per the germline V gene, CDR1 is SNHLY and CDR2 is FYNNEI. The V segment lost 4 bases and the J segment 3 bases; nucleotides outside the gene matches: 9. The CDR3 loop spans 17 amino acids.

Concerning this clone: The junction departs from the called germline gene at one end, perhaps through a read error. CDR3 sequence: CSSSLIGAGQETQYF. In DNA form, the CDR3 reads TGTTCCAGCAGCTTAATCGGAGCGGGCCAAGAGACCCAGTACTTC. The chain combines TRBV7-9 with TRBJ2-5, with D perhaps matching TRBD2 (6 bases). The CDR3 has 15 residues. CDR1 SEHNR and CDR2 FQNEAQ come from the germline V gene (reference sequence).

V gene TRBV14 combines with J gene TRBJ2-3; TRBD2 is a possible D gene (5 bases). Trimming shortened V by 0 bases and J by 2 bases, and 12 bases separated the two germline ends. The germline gives CDR1 SGHDN, CDR2 FVKESK. There are 16 residues in the CDR3. This CDR3 is CASSQDEGSITDTQYF. The CDR3 DNA follows: TGTGCCAGCAGCCAAGATGAGGGCAGTATCACAGATACGCAGTATTTT.

The chain combines TRBV5-1 with TRBJ2-7, with 7 bases identical to TRBD2. The CDR3 runs 13 residues. The ends lost 1 base at V and 6 bases at J; junction bases unmatched: 4. Germline loops: CDR1 SGHRS, CDR2 YFSETQ. The CDR3 loop reads CASSLRDYGEQYF. In DNA form, the CDR3 reads TGCGCCAGCAGCTTGAGGGACTACGGCGAGCAGTACTTC. The variable domain in full, with the rest retrieved from reference TRBV5-1 and TRBJ2-7, is KAGVTQTPRYLIKTRGQQVTLSCSPISGHRSVSWYQQTPGQGLQFLFEYFSETQRNKGNFPGRFSGRQFSNSRSEMNVSTLELGDSALYLCASSLRDYGEQYFGPGTRLTVT.

This chain links TRBV2 with TRBJ2-1, with TRBD2 identical over 7 bases. The junction had 11 bases not matched to a gene; V was cut back by 6 bases and J by 6 bases. This CDR3 contains 15 residues. Per germline, CDR1 SNHLY and CDR2 FYNNEI. The CDR3 bases are TGTGCCAGCAGCCCCCAGGTAGCGGGCCCCAATGAGCAGTTCTTC. Protein product: CASSPQVAGPNEQFF.

This clone has more than one count but fewer than ten. V and J are TRBV9 and TRBJ1-5; no firm D call. V shed 0 bases and J shed 0 bases, with 7 bases lying between them. Germline CDR1 SGDLS, CDR2 YYNGEE. The CDR3 is 15 residues long. CDR3: CASSVDGYSNQPQHF. For the CDR3, the DNA is TGTGCCAGCAGCGTAGACGGGTATAGCAATCAGCCCCAGCATTTT.

Only a few counts were recorded for this clone. V and J are TRBV28 and TRBJ1-2; D uncertain. Germline V gene data show CDR1 as MDHEN and CDR2 as SYDVKM. The CDR3 has 16 residues. Trimming took off 7 bases at V and 1 base at J, with 19 bases between the two ends. The CDR3 nucleotides read TGTGCCAGCAACGGACTTCGCAAGGACCGTAACTATGGCTACACCTTC. Amino acids: CASNGLRKDRNYGYTF.

In its sample, this clone was seen a few times. V gene TRBV11-3 combines with J gene TRBJ2-1, with 8 bases lining up with TRBD1. Germline CDR1 SGHNT, CDR2 YENEEA. Unmatched junction bases numbered 11, after V lost 5 bases and J lost 5 bases. The CDR3 covers 16 residues. The CDR3 DNA reads as TGTGCCAGCAGCACGGCACAGGGGGAGGCAAACAATGAGCAGTTCTTC. It codes for CASSTAQGEANNEQFF.

V gene TRBV28 combines with J gene TRBJ1-2, with TRBD1 matching over 8 bases. CDR1 is MDHEN, CDR2 SYDVKM, per germline. With V trimmed by 4 bases and J by 8 bases, 6 bases remained unmatched. The CDR3 runs to 13 residues. The CDR3 DNA is TGTGCCAGCAGTTCCTACAGGGGGGGAGGCTACACCTTC. It specifies CASSSYRGGGYTF.

V and J are TRBV27 and TRBJ2-5; TRBD2 might be the D (5 bases). Germline-derived CDR1 and CDR2 are MNHEY and SMNVEV (reference sequence). V dropped 3 bases and J dropped 5 bases, with 7 bases sitting between them. CDR3 length: 12 amino acids. CDR3 loop: CASSFSGETQYF. The CDR3 DNA is TGTGCCAGCAGTTTTTCGGGGGAGACCCAGTACTTC.

A remark on this clone: One end of the junction varies from germline; a read error may be responsible. This chain connects TRBV7-9 to TRBJ1-1; 7 bases line up with TRBD1. This CDR3 region has 12 residues. CDR1 is SEHNR, CDR2 FQNEAQ, per germline (reference sequence). This CDR3 reads CSSSFSQGEAFF. The CDR3 DNA is TGTTCCAGCAGCTTCTCACAGGGGGAAGCTTTCTTT. Variable domain in full (rest from reference TRBV7-9 and TRBJ1-1): DTGVSQNPRHKITKRGQNVTFRCDPISEHNRLYWYRQTLGQGPEFLTYFQNEAQLEKSRLLSDRFSAERPKGSFSTLEIQRTEQGDSAMYLCSSSFSQGEAFFGQGTRLTVV.

The chain carries TRBV11-2 and TRBJ1-5, with TRBD1 matching 8 bases. Germline V gene lookup returns CDR1 SGHAT and CDR2 FQNNGV. This CDR3 is built from 15 residues. Germline trimming cut 5 bases from V and 1 base from J; bases unmatched to any gene: 4. Written as DNA, the CDR3 is TGTGCCAGCAGCCTTGACAGGGGAAGCAATCAGCCCCAGCATTTT. Its protein product is CASSLDRGSNQPQHF. Full variable domain (rest looked up from reference TRBV11-2 and TRBJ1-5): EAGVAQSPRYKIIEKRQSVAFWCNPISGHATLYWYQQILGQGPKLLIQFQNNGVVDDSQLPKDRFSAERLKGVDSTLKIQPAKLEDSAVYLCASSLDRGSNQPQHFGDGTRLSIL.

The chain links TRBV5-5 to TRBJ1-5, with 11 bases fitting TRBD1. Germline V CDR1 and CDR2: SGHKS, YYEKEE (reference sequence). The CDR3 spans 15 residues. J gave up 7 bases and V 0 bases, and 3 bases lay outside the gene matches. The CDR3 reads CASSLGTGGRQPQHF. The CDR3, as DNA: TGTGCCAGCAGCTTGGGGACAGGGGGCAGGCAGCCCCAGCATTTT.

The chain has TRBV4-1 and TRBJ2-7; 9 bases are a match to TRBD2. This CDR3 contains 15 residues. Trimming removed 1 base from V and 0 bases from J; junction bases left unmatched: 1. Germline lookup yields CDR1 MGHRA and CDR2 YSYEKL. The CDR3 sequence is CASSQVSGSSYEQYF. In nucleotides, the CDR3 is TGCGCCAGCAGCCAAGTTAGCGGGAGCTCCTACGAGCAGTACTTC.

The J gene is TRBJ2-5, the V gene TRBV28; 8 nucleotides agree with TRBD1. The DNA end favors TRBJ2-7, so the J call may be wrong. Germline lookup yields CDR1 MDHEN and CDR2 SYDVKM. The CDR3 length is 14 residues. As DNA, the CDR3 is TGTGCCAGCAGTTTCGGCAGGGGGCTGAACGAGCAGTACTTC. Residues: CASSFGRGLNEQYF.

The chain has TRBV2 and TRBJ2-4; D is perhaps TRBD2 (6 bases). The germline V gene has CDR1 SNHLY and CDR2 FYNNEI. The CDR3 loop spans 15 amino acids. Trimming took off 4 bases at V and 1 base at J, with 11 bases between the two ends. This chain's CDR3 is CASSVTGDAKNIQYF. CDR3 coding DNA: TGTGCCAGCAGTGTTACGGGAGATGCCAAAAACATTCAGTACTTC.